A single T cell receptor beta chain is shown here with its context. This entry is derived from a study of blood T cell repertoires in COVID-19. Study-wide context: Researchers got acute and convalescent COVID-19 samples from the United States, Italy and Spain. T cells, B-cell-depleted T cells, or PBMCs provided the cDNA or gDNA that served as material.

Per the authors' pipeline: Estimation of nucleated cell counts was performed using reference gene primer amplification. Measured with immunoSEQ multiplex PCR; TCRdb has only the in-frame clones, and not every one. D and trimming were read from the DNA, whereas the V and J calls and clone size are those reported in that table. The profile shows around 250,000 clones, roughly 83% of them singletons. V shed 0 bases and J shed 8 bases, with 15 bases lying between them. This CDR3 comprises 15 residues. CDR1 and CDR2 from the germline V gene are SGHRS and YFSETQ. The chain carries TRBV5-1 and TRBJ2-1, with a tentative D call TRBD2 (7 bases). The sequence was collected from a man in his sixties who had recovered from COVID-19. The sample comprised peripheral blood. In nucleotides, the CDR3 is TGCGCCAGCAGCTTGGTAGGGGGGGCCGTGGATGAGCAGTTCTTC. This translates into CASSLVGGAVDEQFF. Full variable domain (missing parts from reference TRBV5-1 and TRBJ2-1): KAGVTQTPRYLIKTRGQQVTLSCSPISGHRSVSWYQQTPGQGLQFLFEYFSETQRNKGNFPGRFSGRQFSNSRSEMNVSTLELGDSALYLCASSLVGGAVDEQFFGPGTRLTVL.